Following are 30 T cell receptor beta chains from one sample sequenced in a study of identifying expanded T cells in peripheral blood. The repertoire was sequenced with immunoSEQ multiplex PCR; TCRdb's copy has only in-frame clones and lacks some. Here the sample spans some 100,000 clones, less than 90% being singletons. The sample consisted of blood. The receptor set was obtained from a person between 18 and 75 years old in good health.

The J gene is TRBJ1-3, the V gene TRBV30, with no clear D. V shed 4 bases and J shed 2 bases, with 9 bases lying between them. Germline V gives CDR1 GTSNPN, CDR2 SVGIG (reference sequence). The CDR3 is 13 residues long. CDR3 nucleotides: TGTGCCTGGACACGGGGTCCTGGAAACACCATATATTTT. Translation: CAWTRGPGNTIYF. The full variable domain, rest sourced from reference TRBV30 and TRBJ1-3, is SQTIHQWPATLVQPVGSPLSLECTVEGTSNPNLYWYRQAAGRGLQLLFYSVGIGQISSEVPQNLSASRPQDRQFILSSKKLLLSDSGFYLCAWTRGPGNTIYFGEGSWLTVV.

V and J are TRBV7-9 and TRBJ1-2; D is uncertain. Per germline, CDR1 SEHNR and CDR2 FQNEAQ (reference sequence). This CDR3 spans 15 amino acids. Trimming stripped 1 base from V and 4 bases from J, with 13 bases between. CDR3 in amino acids: CASSLVGGSVYGYTF. The CDR3 DNA is TGTGCCAGCAGCTTAGTAGGCGGTAGTGTCTATGGCTACACCTTC.

V is TRBV5-1 and J is TRBJ2-2; 7 bases align to TRBD2. The V and J ends lost 4 bases and 5 bases, in that order; junction bases with no gene match: 8. This CDR3 comprises 15 residues. Looked up from germline, CDR1 is SGHRS and CDR2 is YFSETQ. The CDR3: CASSDPGLRTGELFF. The CDR3 coding sequence is TGCGCCAGCAGCGACCCGGGACTAAGGACCGGGGAGCTGTTTTTT.

The V gene is TRBV7-3, the J gene TRBJ1-2; 8 bases agree with TRBD1. Germline V lookup: CDR1 SGHTA, CDR2 FQGTGA. V lost 5 bases and J lost 4; bases outside the gene matches: 6. The CDR3 consists of 14 residues. The chain's CDR3 is CASSPRQGPYGYTF. CDR3 DNA sequence: TGTGCCAGCAGCCCACGACAGGGGCCCTATGGCTACACCTTC.

This clone occurred a few times. The CDR3 region is CLGSGNTIYF. The CDR3 nucleotides read TGTCTCGGCTCTGGAAACACCATATATTTT. The genes are TRBV10-3 and TRBJ1-3; D unresolved. CDR1 and CDR2 (germline): ENHRY, SYGVKD. CDR3 length: 10 amino acids.

V is TRBV7-8 and J is TRBJ2-1, with 9 bases identical to TRBD2. The CDR3 is 17 residues long. Germline V CDR1 and CDR2: SGHVS, FQNEAQ. V lost 2 bases to trimming and J lost 2 bases; unmatched junction nucleotides: 7. CDR3 DNA sequence: TGTGCCAGCAGCTTATCCGCGGGGGGGCATCCCTACAATGAGCAGTTCTTC. This translates into CASSLSAGGHPYNEQFF.

For this clone: One junction end does not reproduce the germline sequence, and a read error may be involved. The chain joins TRBV5-6 to TRBJ2-7, with TRBD2 matching 7 bases. Looked up from germline, CDR1 is SGHDT and CDR2 is YYEEEE. The CDR3 spans 15 residues. The CDR3 coding sequence is TGTGCCAGCAGCTTTGGAGACCCGGGAGGCTACGTGCAGTACTTC. Protein sequence: CASSFGDPGGYVQYF.

The CDR3 loop reads CASSLGDTQYF. DNA of the CDR3: TGTGCCAGCAGTTTGGGAGATACGCAGTATTTT. V and J are TRBV27 and TRBJ2-3; D gene unclear. The germline gives CDR1 MNHEY, CDR2 SMNVEV (reference sequence). The CDR3 is made up of 11 amino acids. Trimming pared 3 bases from V and 5 bases from J, leaving 3 bases between.

The rearrangement uses TRBV28 and TRBJ2-5; D may be TRBD1 or TRBD2 (5 bases each). Trimming left V 8 bases short and J 1 base short, with 11 bases between. Germline CDR1 and CDR2: MDHEN and SYDVKM. The CDR3 spans 13 residues. CDR3 region: CASEGSPQETQYF. CDR3 sequence (DNA): TGTGCCAGCGAGGGGAGTCCCCAAGAGACCCAGTACTTC. Full variable domain (remainder filled in from reference TRBV28 and TRBJ2-5): DVKVTQSSRYLVKRTGEKVFLECVQDMDHENMFWYRQDPGLGLRLIYFSYDVKMKEKGDIPEGYSVSREKKERFSLILESASTNQTSMYLCASEGSPQETQYFGPGTRLLVL.

This rearrangement joins TRBV2 to TRBJ1-1; D remains ambiguous. Trimming took 3 bases from V and 11 from J, leaving 16 bases between them. The CDR3 sequence is 13 residues long. In germline, CDR1 is SNHLY, CDR2 FYNNEI. CDR3 DNA: TGTGCCAGCAGTGAGATTACCGGGGAAAAGGCTTTCTTT. Translation gives CASSEITGEKAFF.

The chain couples TRBV7-6 to TRBJ2-5, with D unresolved. CDR1 SGHVS and CDR2 FNYEAQ come from the germline V gene. The V gene lost 1 base and the J gene lost 4 bases, with 16 bases spanning the gap. This CDR3 is built from 16 residues. CDR3 in DNA: TGTGCCAGCAGCTTAGACGAGTGGTTTGGGTCAGAGACCCAGTACTTC. Translation: CASSLDEWFGSETQYF.

This clone came up once. The V and J genes are TRBV18 and TRBJ2-3; TRBD2 agrees at 9 bases. V gave up 3 bases and J gave up 0 bases; unmatched junction bases: 4. The CDR3 is 16 residues long. Per the germline V gene, CDR1 is KGHSH and CDR2 is LQKENI. Written as DNA, the CDR3 is TGTGCCAGCTCACCCCCTAGCGGGGCTAGCACAGATACGCAGTATTTT. The encoded protein is CASSPPSGASTDTQYF.

The rearrangement uses TRBV18 and TRBJ2-7, with D unresolved. The CDR3 sequence is 13 residues long. Germline-derived CDR1 and CDR2 are KGHSH and LQKENI. Deletions cut 0 bases from V and 0 bases from J, with 3 bases between. The CDR3 nucleotides are TGTGCCAGCTCACCACCGAGCTCCTACGAGCAGTACTTC. Residues: CASSPPSSYEQYF.

This clone was found a few times. The chain joins TRBV7-6 to TRBJ2-5; 10 bases are a match to TRBD2. Trimming took 0 bases from V and 6 from J; bases not matched to a gene: 4. This CDR3 is 15 amino acids long. Germline-derived CDR1 and CDR2 are SGHVS and FNYEAQ. CDR3 residues: CASSLASGRMQTQYF. The CDR3, as DNA: TGTGCCAGCAGCTTAGCTAGCGGGAGGATGCAGACCCAGTACTTC. The whole variable domain, filled in from reference TRBV7-6 and TRBJ2-5, reads GAGVSQSPRYKVTKRGQDVALRCDPISGHVSLYWYRQALGQGPEFLTYFNYEAQQDKSGLPNDRFSAERPEGSISTLTIQRTEQRDSAMYRCASSLASGRMQTQYFGPGTRLLVL.

This clone occurred once. The chain is built from TRBV6-5 and TRBJ2-2; a possible D gene is TRBD2 (6 bases). The CDR3 loop spans 14 amino acids. V dropped 3 bases and J dropped 13 bases, with 18 bases sitting between them. Germline values: CDR1 MNHEY, CDR2 SVGAGI. This chain's CDR3 is CASSYESRGAALFF. The CDR3 DNA is TGTGCCAGCAGTTATGAATCCCGCGGGGCGGCGCTGTTTTTT.

Concerning this clone: At the DNA level, this CDR3 is encoded by other sequences in the same sample as well. V usage is TRBV29-1 and J usage is TRBJ2-5; D gene ambiguous. Germline CDR1 and CDR2: SQVTM and ANQGSEA. Trimming cost V 4 bases and J 2 bases, with 2 bases left between them. The CDR3 sequence is 10 residues long. CDR3 coding DNA: TGCAGCGTTGGACAAGAGACCCAGTACTTC. Encoded protein: CSVGQETQYF.

The rearrangement links TRBV6-1 to TRBJ2-7, with 7 bases matching TRBD1. The CDR3 has 13 residues. CDR1 and CDR2 (germline): MNHNS, SASEGT. V shed 4 bases and J 4 bases; nucleotides not matched to a gene: 4. This CDR3 is CASSGDRAYEQYF. CDR3 sequence (DNA): TGTGCCAGCAGTGGAGACAGGGCATACGAGCAGTACTTC.

Note on this clone: One junction end disagrees with the germline gene, perhaps due to a read error. The rearrangement joins TRBV5-5 to TRBJ2-1; D is perhaps TRBD2 (6 bases). The CDR3 spans 13 residues. Germline V gives CDR1 SGHKS, CDR2 YYEKEE (reference sequence). The DNA for the CDR3 is TGTGCCAGCACCTTGGGGGGCTACAATGAGCAGTTCTTC. Translation: CASTLGGYNEQFF.

The rearrangement links TRBV6-1 to TRBJ1-5; no definite D call. Germline lookup yields CDR1 MNHNS and CDR2 SASEGT. Trimming took 8 bases from V and 4 from J, leaving 6 bases between them. The CDR3 extends over 11 amino acids. The CDR3 reads CASGGNQPQHF. The CDR3 DNA reads as TGTGCCAGCGGAGGGAATCAGCCCCAGCATTTT.

This rearrangement joins TRBV11-2 to TRBJ1-1; D remains ambiguous. This CDR3 is built from 12 residues. The V and J ends lost 1 base and 11 bases respectively, with 11 bases between them. The germline V gene encodes CDR1 SGHAT and CDR2 FQNNGV. CDR3 region: CASSLGPFAAFF. DNA for the CDR3: TGTGCCAGCAGCTTAGGGCCCTTCGCGGCTTTCTTT.

The rearrangement joins TRBV11-3 to TRBJ2-1, with D possibly being TRBD2 (5 bases). V lost 5 bases and J 8 bases, leaving 16 bases between the germline ends. The germline V gene has CDR1 SGHNT and CDR2 YENEEA. This CDR3 spans 14 amino acids. CDR3 residues: CASSKGRLADEQFF. The DNA for the CDR3 is TGTGCCAGCAGCAAGGGTAGGCTAGCCGATGAGCAGTTCTTC. The whole variable domain, filled in from reference TRBV11-3 and TRBJ2-1, reads EAGVVQSPRYKIIEKKQPVAFWCNPISGHNTLYWYLQNLGQGPELLIRYENEEAVDDSQLPKDRFSAERLKGVDSTLKIQPAELGDSAVYLCASSKGRLADEQFFGPGTRLTVL.

The rearrangement uses TRBV10-2 and TRBJ2-3; D perhaps matches TRBD2 (6 bases). Germline-derived CDR1 and CDR2 are WSHSY and SAAADI. Trimming took off 1 base at V and 1 base at J, with 12 bases between the two ends. The CDR3 length is 16 residues. The CDR3 DNA reads as TGCGCCAGCAGTGAGTATTCTAGCGACGGCACAGATACGCAGTATTTT. Translation: CASSEYSSDGTDTQYF.

This sequence joins TRBV7-9 and TRBJ1-2; no reliable D call. V lost 5 bases, J lost 3 bases, and 13 bases lay in between. The CDR3 runs to 14 residues. The germline V gene has CDR1 SEHNR and CDR2 FQNEAQ (reference sequence). The CDR3 coding sequence is TGTGCCAGCAGCCCTACAGTTTCTGACTATGGCTACACCTTC. It yields the protein CASSPTVSDYGYTF.

The genes are TRBV10-3 and TRBJ2-7, with 7 bases that match TRBD1. The CDR3 loop spans 14 amino acids. Trimming at V came to 5 bases and at J to 10 bases, leaving 14 bases not matched to a gene. Germline lookup yields CDR1 ENHRY and CDR2 SYGVKD. The CDR3 DNA is TGTGCCATCAGTAACGCCCAGGACAGGACCTATCAGTACTTC. The encoded protein is CAISNAQDRTYQYF.

The CDR3 DNA follows: TGTGCCAGCAGTAGAAACAAGAACACTGAAGCTTTCTTT. It yields the protein CASSRNKNTEAFF. The chain employs TRBV11-3 and TRBJ1-1; D not certain. The CDR3 totals 13 residues. Trimming stripped 6 bases from V and 1 base from J, with 9 bases between. Germline assignment: CDR1 SGHNT and CDR2 YENEEA. Combining the CDR3 with reference TRBV11-3 and TRBJ1-1 gives the whole variable domain EAGVVQSPRYKIIEKKQPVAFWCNPISGHNTLYWYLQNLGQGPELLIRYENEEAVDDSQLPKDRFSAERLKGVDSTLKIQPAELGDSAVYLCASSRNKNTEAFFGQGTRLTVV.

The rearrangement joins TRBV5-1 to TRBJ1-1; D call uncertain. V was clipped by 1 base and J by 2 bases, with 6 bases between them. The CDR3 has 13 amino acids. Germline CDR1 SGHRS, CDR2 YFSETQ. CDR3 coding DNA: TGCGCCAGCAGCTTGACAAGTAACACTGAAGCTTTCTTT. Translated: CASSLTSNTEAFF.

The V call is TRBV10-3, the J call TRBJ2-3; the match to TRBD2 covers 7 bases. The germline V gene encodes CDR1 ENHRY and CDR2 SYGVKD. CDR3 size: 13 residues. V lost 7 bases to trimming and J lost 5 bases; unmatched junction nucleotides: 6. The CDR3 is CAIKRLAEDTQYF. The DNA for the CDR3 is TGTGCCATCAAGAGGCTAGCGGAAGATACGCAGTATTTT.

The chain couples TRBV9 to TRBJ2-1, with 8 bases fitting TRBD1. Per germline, CDR1 SGDLS and CDR2 YYNGEE. This CDR3 has 14 residues. Trimming took 4 bases from V and 2 from J; bases not matched to a gene: 2. CDR3 loop: CASSPGQAYNEQFF. The CDR3 region has the DNA TGTGCCAGCAGCCCGGGACAGGCCTACAATGAGCAGTTCTTC.

This chain links TRBV15 with TRBJ2-1; D unresolved. The length of the CDR3 is 13 residues. V was clipped by 0 bases and J by 8 bases, with 8 bases between them. Germline CDR1 and CDR2: LNHNV and YYDKDF (reference sequence). In DNA, the CDR3 is TGTGCCACCAGCAGAGATTTGGGCTATGAGCAGTTCTTC. Translated, it gives CATSRDLGYEQFF.

V usage is TRBV6-5 and J usage is TRBJ2-3; possibly TRBD1 for D (6 bases). Germline CDR1 MNHEY, CDR2 SVGAGI. V was shortened by 6 bases and J by 3 bases, with 16 bases between the two germline ends. There are 15 residues in the CDR3. The CDR3 nucleotides read TGTGCCAGCAGCCGCCAGGGGCGCAGGACAGATACGCAGTATTTT. Encoded protein: CASSRQGRRTDTQYF.